This T cell receptor (beta chain) was obtained from a study of blood T cell repertoires in COVID-19. Study-wide context: COVID-19 samples from acute and convalescent phases originated in the United States, Italy and Spain. In each case, the material was cDNA or gDNA derived from T cells, B-cell-depleted T cells, or PBMCs.

The V and J ends lost 4 bases and 7 bases respectively, with 13 bases between them. The CDR3 sequence is 13 residues long. Looked up from germline, CDR1 is MGHRA and CDR2 is YSYEKL. As originally analysed: Reference gene primer amplification gave nucleated cell count estimates. The data were produced by immunoSEQ multiplex PCR, yet TCRdb's version contains in-frame clones alone and is incomplete. V and J calls and clone size are those listed in that table; D and trimming were worked out from the DNA. In the table there are over 400,000 clones, approximately 83% of which are singletons. The sample comprised peripheral blood. The clonotype originates from a human donor in a cohort sampled during active COVID-19. This rearrangement joins TRBV4-1 to TRBJ1-1, with D unresolved. The CDR3 is CASSLCRSCEAFF. CDR3 DNA sequence: TGCGCCAGCAGCCTATGTAGGAGTTGTGAAGCTTTCTTT.